This T cell receptor beta chain was recovered during a study of Graves' ophthalmopathy and Graves' hyperthyroidism. Whole-study results and caveats: A model built from 13 signatures distinguished ophthalmopathy from stable hyperthyroidism with about 86% sensitivity and 81.08% specificity. Ophthalmopathy progression predictions by the model showed 72.22% specificity and approximately 70% sensitivity. Blood also held most thyroid clonotypes expanded above 0.001 frequency.

This clonotype was counted at least ten times. As yet, its antigen is unknown. The V and J ends lost 3 bases and 7 bases respectively, with 13 bases between them. The germline V gene encodes CDR1 DFQATT and CDR2 SNEGSKA (reference sequence). The CDR3 loop spans 14 amino acids. Transcripts of RNA were the source for amplifying TCR beta CDR3 regions. HTBI primers primed a first-round RT-PCR, and a second-round multiplex PCR followed. Using its own MiXCR run on the multiplex PCR reads, TCRdb lists one record per CDR3 protein. The sample has approximately 1.2 million distinct CDR3 sequences, about 36% seen once. Clinical symptoms, serum thyroxine, TRAb, thyroid ultrasound and orbital computed tomography formed the basis of diagnosis.

This receptor was obtained from an adult man with Graves' hyperthyroidism. The material sequenced was peripheral blood or thyroid tissue (not recorded which). J is TRBJ1-6 and V is TRBV20-1, with TRBD1 as a possible D gene (6 bases). Here the CDR3 reads CSASDRLSNSPLHF. CDR3 nucleotides: TGCAGTGCTAGCGACAGGCTTAGCAATTCACCCCTCCACTTT.